This T cell receptor (beta chain) was documented in a study of molecular identifiers for immune sequencing clone quantification (dated by TCRdb to the late 2010s). About the full investigation: For a replicate experiment, the RNA from either about 20,000 or 100,000 naive CD8 T cells was divided into five aliquots, and four of those aliquots went on to sequencing. This methods study used CD8 T cells to benchmark TCR RNA copy counting and molecular-identifier clustering-based TCR repertoire sequencing (MIDCIRS).

This clonotype was found many times. This receptor's antigen is unknown. Base qualities are not at hand, and no much larger clone is one base apart. V lost 4 bases and J lost 2 bases; the stretch between them is 14 bases long. Via the germline V gene (reference sequence), CDR1 is MNHNY and CDR2 SVGAGI. The CDR3, from cysteine to phenylalanine, totals 15 residues. Only the CDR3 DNA stays, 45 bases, in frame from base 1. The study at large found these results: Identical TCR molecules sharing a barcode could cause highly expanded clone sizes to be underestimated. Modeling gave about 3.2 recovered TCR RNA copies per cell versus 9.5 to 10 by digital PCR, implying 25% to 30% capture efficiency. In CMV-specific effector cells, over 99% of molecules were held by clones above 20 RNA copies, whereas under 1% of molecules were held by such clones in naive cells. The naive libraries included spiked-in Jurkat TCR RNA (approximately ten copies' worth), and this RNA is not part of the donor repertoire. Without barcode sub-clustering, chimeric consensus sequences inflated TCR diversity; chimeras reached as high as 47%. Spiked-in Jurkat TCR RNA equivalent to a single cell was reported to be detectable even among one million naive CD8 T cells.

Libraries of naive CD8 T cells were built from anywhere between roughly 20,000 and 1,100,000 sorted cells, with 10%, 30% or 50% of the purified RNA used. Naive CD8 T cells were FACS-sorted as CD8+CD4-CCR7+CD45RA+ on a BD FACSAria II into RLT Plus buffer. To test detection sensitivity, Jurkat RNA equivalent to about eleven TCR copies was spiked into samples of about 20,000-1,100,000 naive CD8 T cells. CD8 T cells were enriched using RosetteSep CD8+ T Cell Enrichment Cocktail and Ficoll-Paque, and the enriched cells then underwent ACK red cell lysis. The library was produced with PCR. TCRdb names NextSeq 500 as the instrument used. Bulk TCR libraries were prepared as previously described, using TCR primers listed in Table S5. Total RNA was purified with the Qiagen AllPrep DNA/RNA kit. Before analysis, reads from multiple sequencing runs of the same library were pooled. Concerning the study's data processing: Reads were retained only if their TCR constant sequence matched exactly, and those retained reads were trimmed to 150 nt and grouped according to their 12-nt molecular barcodes. Reads inside each barcode group were sub-clustered using a 15% Levenshtein threshold, and a quality-weighted consensus sequence was constructed for each RNA molecule. Non-functional sequences were excluded, and lower-count sequences lying one edit away from another sequence were also excluded. Based on a fit of two negative binomial distributions, barcode sub-clusters having less than 20% of the maximum read count were discarded. TCRdb ran its own pipeline on the public reads, namely fastp trimming at Q25 and MiXCR clone calling, and kept in-frame beta chains. Every CDR3 protein is listed once, alongside the most common genes and DNA of its rows. None of the V and J calls come from the authors' own analysis; TCRdb made them. Here the sample has roughly 100,000 distinct CDR3 sequences; about 35% occur a single time. Around a tenth of the sample is taken by the ten largest.

The chain joins TRBV6-6 to TRBJ2-5; the D segment could be TRBD1, given 6 matching bases. Sequences were obtained from naive CD8+ T cells from blood, with Jurkat cell RNA spiked in. The cell subset or site label, read with the paper, signifies: FACS-sorted CD8+CD4-CCR7+CD45RA+ naive T cells. This sequence originates from a human donor in good health. Some libraries in this study had Jurkat cell RNA spiked in. The sequenced DNA: TGTGCCAGCAGTTTCCCTGGGACACTGCAAGAGACCCAGTACTTC. Translation gives CASSFPGTLQETQYF.